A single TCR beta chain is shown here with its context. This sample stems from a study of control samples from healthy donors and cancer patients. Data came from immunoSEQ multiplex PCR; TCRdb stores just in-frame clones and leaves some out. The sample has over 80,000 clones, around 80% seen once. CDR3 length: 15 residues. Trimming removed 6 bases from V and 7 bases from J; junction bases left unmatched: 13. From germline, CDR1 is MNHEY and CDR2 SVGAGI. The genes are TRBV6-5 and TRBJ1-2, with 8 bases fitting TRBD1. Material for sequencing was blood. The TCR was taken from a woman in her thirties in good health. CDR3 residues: CASSDRGVTTGGYTF. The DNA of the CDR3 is TGTGCCAGCAGCGACAGGGGCGTCACAACCGGTGGCTACACCTTC.